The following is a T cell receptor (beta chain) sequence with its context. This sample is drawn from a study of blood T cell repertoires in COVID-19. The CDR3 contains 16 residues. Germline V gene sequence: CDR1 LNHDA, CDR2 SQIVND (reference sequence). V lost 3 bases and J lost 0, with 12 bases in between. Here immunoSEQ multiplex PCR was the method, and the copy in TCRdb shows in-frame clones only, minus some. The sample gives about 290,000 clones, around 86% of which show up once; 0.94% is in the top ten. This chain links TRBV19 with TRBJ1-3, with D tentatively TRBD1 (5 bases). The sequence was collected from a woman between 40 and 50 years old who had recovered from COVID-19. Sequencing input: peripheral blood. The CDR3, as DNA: TGTGCCAGTAGTATTTCCAGGGCCAGCTCTGGAAACACCATATATTTT. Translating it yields CASSISRASSGNTIYF.